This TCR beta chain came from a study of OX40 agonist ivuxolimab in advanced cancers. Turning to the study itself: Every patient in dose escalation had hepatocellular carcinoma, melanoma, renal cell or head and neck cancer.

This CDR3 comprises 13 residues. V was cut by 8 bases and J by 4 bases, with 13 bases left in between. Per germline, CDR1 SNHLY and CDR2 FYNNEI. Measured with immunoSEQ multiplex PCR; TCRdb has only the in-frame clones, and not every one. This table has over 85,000 clones, roughly 89% appearing once. The genes are TRBV2 and TRBJ2-3; no reliable D call. Sequencing used CD4+ or CD8+ T cells sorted from blood, obtained in a trial of the OX40 agonist ivuxolimab. The sequence was collected from an adult with an advanced solid tumor such as melanoma, head and neck, liver or kidney cancer. CDR3 protein: CASFVGKADTQYF. The CDR3 DNA reads TGTGCCAGCTTCGTGGGGAAGGCAGATACGCAGTATTTT.